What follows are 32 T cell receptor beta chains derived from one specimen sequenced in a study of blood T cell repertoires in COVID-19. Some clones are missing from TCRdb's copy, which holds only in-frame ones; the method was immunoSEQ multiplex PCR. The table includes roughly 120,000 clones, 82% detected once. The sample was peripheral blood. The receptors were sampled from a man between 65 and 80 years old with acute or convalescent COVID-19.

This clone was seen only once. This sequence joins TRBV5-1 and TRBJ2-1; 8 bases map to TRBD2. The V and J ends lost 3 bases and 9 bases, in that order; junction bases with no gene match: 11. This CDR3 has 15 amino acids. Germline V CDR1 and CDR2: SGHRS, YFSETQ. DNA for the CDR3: TGCGCCAGCAGCTCCCAGTACGGGGGGGCGTTTGAGCAGTTCTTC. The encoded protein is CASSSQYGGAFEQFF.

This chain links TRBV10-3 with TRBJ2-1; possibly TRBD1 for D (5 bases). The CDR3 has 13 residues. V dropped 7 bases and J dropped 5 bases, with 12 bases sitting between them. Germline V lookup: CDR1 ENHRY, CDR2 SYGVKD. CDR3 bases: TGTGCCATCAAGGGCGGCAGGGACAATGAGCAGTTCTTC. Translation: CAIKGGRDNEQFF.

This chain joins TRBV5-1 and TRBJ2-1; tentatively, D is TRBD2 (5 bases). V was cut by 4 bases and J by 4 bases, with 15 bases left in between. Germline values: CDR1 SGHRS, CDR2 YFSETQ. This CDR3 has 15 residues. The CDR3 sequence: CASSEAGFTYNEQFF. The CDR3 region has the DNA TGCGCCAGCAGCGAGGCGGGTTTTACTTACAATGAGCAGTTCTTC.

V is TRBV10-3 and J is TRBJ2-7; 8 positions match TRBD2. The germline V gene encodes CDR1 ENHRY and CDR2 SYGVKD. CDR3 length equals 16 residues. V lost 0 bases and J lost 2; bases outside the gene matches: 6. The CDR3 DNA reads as TGTGCCATCAGTGAGTCACGGGGGGGTTTACCCTACGAGCAGTACTTC. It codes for CAISESRGGLPYEQYF.

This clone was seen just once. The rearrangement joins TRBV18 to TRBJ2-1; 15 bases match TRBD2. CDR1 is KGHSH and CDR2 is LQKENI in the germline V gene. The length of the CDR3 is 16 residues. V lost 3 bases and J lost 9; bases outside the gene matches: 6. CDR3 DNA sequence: TGTGCCAGCTCACCGGGACTAGCGGGGGGCAAGGGTGAGCAGTTCTTC. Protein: CASSPGLAGGKGEQFF.

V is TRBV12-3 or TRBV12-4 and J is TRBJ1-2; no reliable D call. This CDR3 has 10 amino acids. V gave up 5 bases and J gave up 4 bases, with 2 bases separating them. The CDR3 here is CASSLYGYTF. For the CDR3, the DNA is TGTGCCAGCAGTCTCTATGGCTACACCTTC.

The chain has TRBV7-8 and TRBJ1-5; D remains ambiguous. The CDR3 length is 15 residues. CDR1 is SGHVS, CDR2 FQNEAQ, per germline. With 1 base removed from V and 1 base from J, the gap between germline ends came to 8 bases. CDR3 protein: CASSLGGLSNQPQHF. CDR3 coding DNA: TGTGCCAGCAGCTTAGGAGGCCTGAGCAATCAGCCCCAGCATTTT.

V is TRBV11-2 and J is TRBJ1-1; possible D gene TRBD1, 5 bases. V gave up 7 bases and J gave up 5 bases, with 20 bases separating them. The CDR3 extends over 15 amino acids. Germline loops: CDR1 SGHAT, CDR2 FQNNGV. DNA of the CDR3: TGTGCCAGCACCGCCGGAGACCCCTCAGGGACTGAAGCTTTCTTT. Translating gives CASTAGDPSGTEAFF.

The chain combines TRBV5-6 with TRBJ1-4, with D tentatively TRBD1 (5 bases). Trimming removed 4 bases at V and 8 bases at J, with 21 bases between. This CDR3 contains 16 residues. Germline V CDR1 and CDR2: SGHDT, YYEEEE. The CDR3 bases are TGTGCCAGCAGCATATCCAGGGTAAATGCGGGAGAAAAACTGTTTTTT. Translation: CASSISRVNAGEKLFF.

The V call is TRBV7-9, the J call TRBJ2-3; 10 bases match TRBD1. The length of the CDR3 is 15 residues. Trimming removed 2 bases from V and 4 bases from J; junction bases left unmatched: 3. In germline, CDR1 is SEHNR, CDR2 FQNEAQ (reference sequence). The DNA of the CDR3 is TGTGCCAGCAGCTTACCCGGGACAGGGGCAGATACGCAGTATTTT. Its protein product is CASSLPGTGADTQYF.

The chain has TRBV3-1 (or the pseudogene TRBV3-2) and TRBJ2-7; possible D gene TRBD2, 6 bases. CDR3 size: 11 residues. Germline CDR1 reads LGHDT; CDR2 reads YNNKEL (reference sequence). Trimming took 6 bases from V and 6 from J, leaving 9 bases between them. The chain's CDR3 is CASRLGGEQYF. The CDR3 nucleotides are TGTGCCAGCAGATTGGGGGGCGAGCAGTACTTC.

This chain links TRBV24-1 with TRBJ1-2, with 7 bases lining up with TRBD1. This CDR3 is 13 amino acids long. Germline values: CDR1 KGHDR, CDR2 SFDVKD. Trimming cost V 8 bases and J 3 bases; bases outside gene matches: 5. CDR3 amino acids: CATTDRADYGYTF. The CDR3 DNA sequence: TGTGCCACCACTGACAGGGCGGACTATGGCTACACCTTC.

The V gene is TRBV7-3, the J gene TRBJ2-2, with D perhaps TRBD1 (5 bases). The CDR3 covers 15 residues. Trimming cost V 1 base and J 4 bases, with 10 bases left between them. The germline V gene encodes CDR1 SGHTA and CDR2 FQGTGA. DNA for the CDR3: TGTGCCAGCAGCTTAAAGGCGCAGGGCACCGGGGAGCTGTTTTTT. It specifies CASSLKAQGTGELFF.

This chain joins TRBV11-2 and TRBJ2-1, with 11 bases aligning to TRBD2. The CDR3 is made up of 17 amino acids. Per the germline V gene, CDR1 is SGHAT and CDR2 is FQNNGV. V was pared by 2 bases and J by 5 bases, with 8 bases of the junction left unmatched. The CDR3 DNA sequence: TGTGCCAGCAGCTTATTGCCTAGCGGGAGGAGAAACAATGAGCAGTTCTTC. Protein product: CASSLLPSGRRNNEQFF.

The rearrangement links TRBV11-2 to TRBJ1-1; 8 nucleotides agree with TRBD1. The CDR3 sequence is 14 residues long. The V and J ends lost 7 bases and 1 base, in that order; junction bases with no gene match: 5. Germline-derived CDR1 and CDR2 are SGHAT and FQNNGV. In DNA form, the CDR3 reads TGTGCCAGCACCTCCCAGGGGGCGAACACTGAAGCTTTCTTT. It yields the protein CASTSQGANTEAFF.

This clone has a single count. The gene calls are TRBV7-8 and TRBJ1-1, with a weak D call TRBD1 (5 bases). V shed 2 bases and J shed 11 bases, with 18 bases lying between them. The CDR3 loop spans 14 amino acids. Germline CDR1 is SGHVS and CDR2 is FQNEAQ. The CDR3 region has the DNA TGTGCCAGCAGCTTAAGGCAGGGTATGGTGGGTGCTTTCTTT. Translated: CASSLRQGMVGAFF.

The CDR3 loop is CASSPIGEKNSPLHF. Written as DNA, the CDR3 is TGCGCCAGCAGCCCCATCGGGGAGAAAAATTCACCCCTCCACTTT. J is TRBJ1-6 and V is TRBV5-1; D is undetermined. CDR1 SGHRS and CDR2 YFSETQ come from the germline V gene. Trimming stripped 4 bases from V and 7 bases from J, with 15 bases between. This CDR3 has 15 amino acids. Together with reference TRBV5-1 and TRBJ1-6, the CDR3 gives the full variable domain: KAGVTQTPRYLIKTRGQQVTLSCSPISGHRSVSWYQQTPGQGLQFLFEYFSETQRNKGNFPGRFSGRQFSNSRSEMNVSTLELGDSALYLCASSPIGEKNSPLHFGNGTRLTVT.

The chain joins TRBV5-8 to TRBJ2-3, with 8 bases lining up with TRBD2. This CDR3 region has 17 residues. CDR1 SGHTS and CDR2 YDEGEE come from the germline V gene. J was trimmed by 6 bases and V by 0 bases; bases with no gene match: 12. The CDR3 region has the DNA TGTGCCAGCAGCTTGGCCTTAAGACTAGCGAGGTGGGATACGCAGTATTTT. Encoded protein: CASSLALRLARWDTQYF.

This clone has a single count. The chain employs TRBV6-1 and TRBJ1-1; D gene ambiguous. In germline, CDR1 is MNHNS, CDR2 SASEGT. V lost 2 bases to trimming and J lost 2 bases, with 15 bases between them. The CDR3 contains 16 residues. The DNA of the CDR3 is TGTGCCAGCAGTGAATCCCCTCGGTGGAGAAACACTGAAGCTTTCTTT. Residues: CASSESPRWRNTEAFF.

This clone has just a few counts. The CDR3 is CANSPGTNYGYTF. CDR3 nucleotides: TGTGCCAACTCCCCCGGGACAAACTATGGCTACACCTTC. The chain employs TRBV28 and TRBJ1-2, with TRBD1 as a possible D gene (6 bases). V gave up 10 bases and J gave up 2 bases, with 14 bases separating them. Germline V CDR1 and CDR2: MDHEN, SYDVKM. The length of the CDR3 is 13 residues.

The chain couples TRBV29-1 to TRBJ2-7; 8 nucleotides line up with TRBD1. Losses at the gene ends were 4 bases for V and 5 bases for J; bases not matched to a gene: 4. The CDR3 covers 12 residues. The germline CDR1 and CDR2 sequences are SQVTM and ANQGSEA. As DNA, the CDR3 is TGCAGCGTTGGGACAGGGCGGGACGAGCAGTACTTC. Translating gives CSVGTGRDEQYF.

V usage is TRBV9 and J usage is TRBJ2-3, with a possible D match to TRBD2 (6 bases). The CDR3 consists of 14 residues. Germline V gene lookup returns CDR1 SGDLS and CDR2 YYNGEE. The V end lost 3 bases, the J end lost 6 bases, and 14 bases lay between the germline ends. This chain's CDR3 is CASSASSAQDTQYF. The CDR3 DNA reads TGTGCCAGCAGCGCATCTAGCGCCCAGGATACGCAGTATTTT.

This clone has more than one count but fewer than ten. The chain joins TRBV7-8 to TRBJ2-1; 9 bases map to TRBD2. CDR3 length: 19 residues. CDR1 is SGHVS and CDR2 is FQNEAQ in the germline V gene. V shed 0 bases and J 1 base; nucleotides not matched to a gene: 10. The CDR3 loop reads CASSLAMRTLAGSYNEQFF. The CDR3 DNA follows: TGTGCCAGCAGCTTAGCTATGCGGACTCTAGCGGGGTCCTACAATGAGCAGTTCTTC.

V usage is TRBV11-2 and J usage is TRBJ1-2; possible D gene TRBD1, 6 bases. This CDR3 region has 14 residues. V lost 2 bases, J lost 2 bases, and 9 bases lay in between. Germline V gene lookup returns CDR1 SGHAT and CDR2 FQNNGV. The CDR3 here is CASSLLTGNYGYTF. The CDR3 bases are TGTGCCAGCAGCTTACTAACAGGGAACTATGGCTACACCTTC.

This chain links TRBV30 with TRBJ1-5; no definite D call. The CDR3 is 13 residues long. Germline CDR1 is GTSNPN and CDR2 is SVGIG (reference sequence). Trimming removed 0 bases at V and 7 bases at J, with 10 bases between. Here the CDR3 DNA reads TGTGCCTGGAGTGTCGGGGTTGCGCAGCCCCAGCATTTT. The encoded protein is CAWSVGVAQPQHF.

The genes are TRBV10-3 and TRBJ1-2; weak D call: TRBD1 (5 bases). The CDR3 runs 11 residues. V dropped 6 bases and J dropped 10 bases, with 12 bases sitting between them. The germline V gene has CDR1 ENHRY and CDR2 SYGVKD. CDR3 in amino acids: CAIRGDSDYTF. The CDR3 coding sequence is TGTGCCATCAGGGGTGACAGCGACTACACCTTC.

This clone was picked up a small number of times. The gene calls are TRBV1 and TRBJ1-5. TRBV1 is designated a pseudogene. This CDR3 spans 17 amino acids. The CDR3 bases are TGCACCAGCAGCCAAGGGGACCGACAGCGGGTCAATCAGCCCCAGCATTTT. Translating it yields CTSSQGDRQRVNQPQHF.

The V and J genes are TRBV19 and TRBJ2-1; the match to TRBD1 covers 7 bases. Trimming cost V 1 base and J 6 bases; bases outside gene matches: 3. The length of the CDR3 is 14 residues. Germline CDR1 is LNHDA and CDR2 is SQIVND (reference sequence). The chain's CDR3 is CASSIGPGGNEQFF. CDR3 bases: TGTGCCAGTAGTATAGGCCCAGGGGGCAATGAGCAGTTCTTC.

CDR3 DNA: TGTGCCAGTAGTAAAAGGGACACCCACGGGGAGCAGTACTTC. Protein sequence: CASSKRDTHGEQYF. The rearrangement links TRBV19 to TRBJ2-7, with D maybe TRBD1 (6 bases). Germline CDR1 and CDR2: LNHDA and SQIVND (reference sequence). Trimming removed 4 bases from V and 7 bases from J, with 17 bases in between. The CDR3 has 14 residues.

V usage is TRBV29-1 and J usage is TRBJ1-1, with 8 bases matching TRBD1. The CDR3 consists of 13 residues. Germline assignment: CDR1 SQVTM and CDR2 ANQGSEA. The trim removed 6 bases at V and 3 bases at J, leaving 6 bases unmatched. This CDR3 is CSVRQGFDTEAFF. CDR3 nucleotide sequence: TGCAGCGTAAGACAGGGGTTTGACACTGAAGCTTTCTTT.

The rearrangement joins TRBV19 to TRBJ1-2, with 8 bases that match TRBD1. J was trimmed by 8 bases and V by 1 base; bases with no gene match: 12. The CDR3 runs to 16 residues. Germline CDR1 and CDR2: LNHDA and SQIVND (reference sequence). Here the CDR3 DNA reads TGTGCCAGTAGTATAGGCTACAGGGGGGTTGCGTTCGGCTACACCTTC. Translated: CASSIGYRGVAFGYTF.

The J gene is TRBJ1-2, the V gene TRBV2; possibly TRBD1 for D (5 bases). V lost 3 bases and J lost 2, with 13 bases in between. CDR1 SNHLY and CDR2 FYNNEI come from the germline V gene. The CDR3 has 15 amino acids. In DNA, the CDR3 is TGTGCCAGCAGTGACCGATCTCGGGGGAACTATGGCTACACCTTC. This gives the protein CASSDRSRGNYGYTF.